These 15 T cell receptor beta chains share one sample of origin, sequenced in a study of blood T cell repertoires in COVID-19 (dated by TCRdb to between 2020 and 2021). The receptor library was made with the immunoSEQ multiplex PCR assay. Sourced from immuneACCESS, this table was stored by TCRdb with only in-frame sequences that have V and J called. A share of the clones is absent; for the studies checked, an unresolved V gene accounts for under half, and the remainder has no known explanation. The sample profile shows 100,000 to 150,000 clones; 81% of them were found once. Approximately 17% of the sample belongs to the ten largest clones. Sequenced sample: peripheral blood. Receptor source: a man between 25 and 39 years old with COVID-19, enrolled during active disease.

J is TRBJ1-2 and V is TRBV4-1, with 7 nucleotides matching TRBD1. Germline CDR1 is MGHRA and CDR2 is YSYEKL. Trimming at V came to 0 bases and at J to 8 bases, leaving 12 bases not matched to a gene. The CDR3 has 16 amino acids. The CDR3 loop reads CASSQDRLEGARGYTF. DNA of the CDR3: TGCGCCAGCAGCCAAGATCGTCTCGAGGGGGCGAGGGGCTACACCTTC.

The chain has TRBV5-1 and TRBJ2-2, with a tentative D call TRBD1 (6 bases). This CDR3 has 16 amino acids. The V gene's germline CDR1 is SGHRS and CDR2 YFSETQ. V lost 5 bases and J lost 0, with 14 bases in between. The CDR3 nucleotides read TGCGCCAGCAGTCAAGCTAGGGGGTCGAACACCGGGGAGCTGTTTTTT. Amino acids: CASSQARGSNTGELFF.

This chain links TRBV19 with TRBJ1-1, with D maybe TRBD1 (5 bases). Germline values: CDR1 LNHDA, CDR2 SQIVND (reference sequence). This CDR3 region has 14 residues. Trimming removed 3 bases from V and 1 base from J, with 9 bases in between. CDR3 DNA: TGTGCCAGTAGTATTCAGACAGCGAACACTGAAGCTTTCTTT. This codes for CASSIQTANTEAFF.

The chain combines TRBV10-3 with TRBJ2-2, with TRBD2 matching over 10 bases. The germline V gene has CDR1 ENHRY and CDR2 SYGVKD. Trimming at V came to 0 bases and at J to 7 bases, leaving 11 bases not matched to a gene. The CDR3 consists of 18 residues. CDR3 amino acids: CAISESLAGGSGGGELFF. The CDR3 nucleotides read TGTGCCATCAGTGAGTCTTTAGCGGGAGGATCCGGTGGCGGGGAGCTGTTTTTT.

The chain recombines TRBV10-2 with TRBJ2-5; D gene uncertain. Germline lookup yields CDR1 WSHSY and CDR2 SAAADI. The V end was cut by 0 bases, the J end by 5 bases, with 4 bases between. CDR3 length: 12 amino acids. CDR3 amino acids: CASSESRETQYF. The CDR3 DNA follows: TGCGCCAGCAGTGAGTCGAGGGAGACCCAGTACTTC.

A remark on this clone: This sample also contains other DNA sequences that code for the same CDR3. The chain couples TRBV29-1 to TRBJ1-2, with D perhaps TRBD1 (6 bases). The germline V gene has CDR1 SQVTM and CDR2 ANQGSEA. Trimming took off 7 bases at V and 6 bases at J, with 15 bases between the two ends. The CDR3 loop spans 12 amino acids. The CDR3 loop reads CSAQQGVDGYTF. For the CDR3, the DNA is TGCAGCGCCCAACAGGGCGTGGATGGCTACACCTTC.

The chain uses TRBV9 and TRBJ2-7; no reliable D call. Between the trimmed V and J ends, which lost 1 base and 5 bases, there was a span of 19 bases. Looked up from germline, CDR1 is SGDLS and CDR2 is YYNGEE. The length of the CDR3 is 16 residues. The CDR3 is CASSVTVSGPSHEQYF. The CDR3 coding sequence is TGTGCCAGCAGCGTAACGGTCTCGGGTCCGAGCCACGAGCAGTACTTC.

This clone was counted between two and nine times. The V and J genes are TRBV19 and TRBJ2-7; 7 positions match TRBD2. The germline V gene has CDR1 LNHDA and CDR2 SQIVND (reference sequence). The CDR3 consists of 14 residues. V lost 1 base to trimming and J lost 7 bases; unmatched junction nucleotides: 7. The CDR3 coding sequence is TGTGCCAGTAGTATAGGACTAGCCTCCGAGGAGCAGTACTTC. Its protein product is CASSIGLASEEQYF.

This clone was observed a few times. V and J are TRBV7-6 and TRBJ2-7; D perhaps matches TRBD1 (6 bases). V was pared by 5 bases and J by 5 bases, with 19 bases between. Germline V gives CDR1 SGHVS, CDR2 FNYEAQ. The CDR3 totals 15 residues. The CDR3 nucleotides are TGTGCCAGCAGCCGAGAGGGGGAACTAGGGAACGAGCAGTACTTC. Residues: CASSREGELGNEQYF. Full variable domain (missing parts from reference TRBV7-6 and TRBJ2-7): GAGVSQSPRYKVTKRGQDVALRCDPISGHVSLYWYRQALGQGPEFLTYFNYEAQQDKSGLPNDRFSAERPEGSISTLTIQRTEQRDSAMYRCASSREGELGNEQYFGPGTRLTVT.

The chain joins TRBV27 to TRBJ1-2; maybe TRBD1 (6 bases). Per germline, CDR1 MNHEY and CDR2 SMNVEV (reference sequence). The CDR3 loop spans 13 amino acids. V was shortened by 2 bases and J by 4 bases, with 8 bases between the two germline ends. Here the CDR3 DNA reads TGTGCCAGCAGTTTAGGACAGCGCTATGGCTACACCTTC. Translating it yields CASSLGQRYGYTF.

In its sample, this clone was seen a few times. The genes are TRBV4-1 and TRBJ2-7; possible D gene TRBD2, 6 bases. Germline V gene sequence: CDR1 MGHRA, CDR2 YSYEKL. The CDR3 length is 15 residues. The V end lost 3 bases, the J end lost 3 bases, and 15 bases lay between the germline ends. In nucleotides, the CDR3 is TGCGCCAGCAGCCAGGGACTGGGCTTGATCTACGAGCAGTACTTC. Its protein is CASSQGLGLIYEQYF.

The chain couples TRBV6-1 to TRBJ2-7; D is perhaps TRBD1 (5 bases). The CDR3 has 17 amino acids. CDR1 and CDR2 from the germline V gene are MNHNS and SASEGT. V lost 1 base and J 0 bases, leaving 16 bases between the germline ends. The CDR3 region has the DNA TGTGCCAGCAGTGAAGATAGTGGGTGGCAGGGCTCCTACGAGCAGTACTTC. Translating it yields CASSEDSGWQGSYEQYF.

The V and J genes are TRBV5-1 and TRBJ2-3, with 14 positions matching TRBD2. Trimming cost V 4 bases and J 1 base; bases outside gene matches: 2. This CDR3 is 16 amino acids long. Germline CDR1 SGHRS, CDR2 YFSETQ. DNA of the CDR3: TGCGCCAGCAGCATGGGACTAGCGGGAGGCACAGATACGCAGTATTTT. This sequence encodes CASSMGLAGGTDTQYF.

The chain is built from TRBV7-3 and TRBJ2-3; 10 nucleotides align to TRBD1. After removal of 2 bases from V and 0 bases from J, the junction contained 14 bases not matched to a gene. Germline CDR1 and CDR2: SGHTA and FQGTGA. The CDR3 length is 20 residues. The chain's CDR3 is CASSLGPGPGQGTSTDTQYF. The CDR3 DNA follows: TGTGCCAGCAGCTTAGGCCCAGGTCCGGGACAGGGGACTAGCACAGATACGCAGTATTTT.

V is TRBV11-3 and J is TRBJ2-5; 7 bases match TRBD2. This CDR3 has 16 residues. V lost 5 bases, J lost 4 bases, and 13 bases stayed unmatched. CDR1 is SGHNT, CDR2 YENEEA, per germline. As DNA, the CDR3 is TGTGCCAGCAGCCCCCCCGGGGGGTGGGGAGCAGAGACCCAGTACTTC. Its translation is CASSPPGGWGAETQYF.